This T cell receptor (beta chain) stems from a study of blood T cell repertoires in COVID-19. Study-wide background: Acute-phase and convalescent COVID-19 samples originated in the United States, Italy and Spain. Nucleic acid was either cDNA or gDNA, and it came from T cells, B-cell-depleted T cells, or PBMCs.

There are 15 residues in the CDR3. Germline V gives CDR1 SGHDT, CDR2 YYEEEE. With 3 bases clipped from V and 3 bases from J, the junction kept 6 bases outside the gene matches. In the original analysis: By means of reference gene primer amplification, nucleated cell counts were estimated. The method was immunoSEQ multiplex PCR; TCRdb's version includes in-frame clones alone and lacks a portion of them. V and J calls and clone size are given by that table; D and trimming were obtained from the DNA. The sample lists around 200,000 clones; less than 80% were seen once. The chain couples TRBV5-6 to TRBJ2-1, with 7 bases matching TRBD2. The TCR sequence derives from a man between 45 and 60 years old who had recovered from COVID-19. Sequences were obtained from peripheral blood. The DNA of the CDR3 is TGTGCCAGCAGCTCCGTGGCGGGAGTCTACAATGAGCAGTTCTTC. This translates into CASSSVAGVYNEQFF.